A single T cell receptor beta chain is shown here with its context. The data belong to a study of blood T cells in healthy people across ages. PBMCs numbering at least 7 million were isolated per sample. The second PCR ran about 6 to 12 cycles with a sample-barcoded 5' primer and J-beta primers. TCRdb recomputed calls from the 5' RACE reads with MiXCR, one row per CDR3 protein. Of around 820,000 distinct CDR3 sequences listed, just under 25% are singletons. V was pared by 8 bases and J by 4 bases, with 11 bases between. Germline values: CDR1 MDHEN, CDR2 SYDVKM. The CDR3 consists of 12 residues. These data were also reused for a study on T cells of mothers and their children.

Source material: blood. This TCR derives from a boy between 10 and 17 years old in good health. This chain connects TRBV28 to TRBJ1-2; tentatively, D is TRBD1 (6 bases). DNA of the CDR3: TGTGCCAGCCAAGGACAGCTCTATGGCTACACCTTC. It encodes CASQGQLYGYTF.